The T cell receptor (beta chain) under discussion was sequenced for a study of cytomegalovirus exposure and HLA in healthy donors. Whole-study findings and limits: Reported performance of the classifier showed diagnosis of cytomegalovirus status with high specificity and sensitivity.

Notes on this clone: Its specificity is unknown.

Method: immunoSEQ multiplex PCR; TCRdb's copy keeps in-frame clones and lacks some. Among about 160,000 clones listed, around 96% were seen once. The origin of this receptor is a woman younger than 30 in good health and CMV-seronegative. Sequenced material: PBMCs.

The CDR3 loop reads CASSRNRGGKAFF. The CDR3 DNA reads TGTGCCAGCAGCCGTAACCGGGGGGGAAAAGCTTTCTTT. The V gene is TRBV5-8, the J gene TRBJ1-1, with TRBD1 as a possible D gene (5 bases). Trimming shortened V by 4 bases and J by 9 bases, and 16 bases separated the two germline ends. CDR1 is SGHTS, CDR2 YDEGEE, per germline. This CDR3 region has 13 residues.